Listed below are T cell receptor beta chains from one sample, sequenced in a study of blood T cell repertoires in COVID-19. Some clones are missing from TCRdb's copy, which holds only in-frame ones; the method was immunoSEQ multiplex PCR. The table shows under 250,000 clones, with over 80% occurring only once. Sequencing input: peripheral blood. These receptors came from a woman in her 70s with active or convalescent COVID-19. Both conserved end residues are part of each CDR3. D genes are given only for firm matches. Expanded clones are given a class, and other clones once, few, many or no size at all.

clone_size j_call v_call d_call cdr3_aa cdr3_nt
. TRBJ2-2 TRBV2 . CASTLFSFTGELFF TGTGCCAGCACCCTCTTTAGTTTTACCGGGGAGCTGTTTTTT
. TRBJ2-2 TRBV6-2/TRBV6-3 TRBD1 CASSNPPGTGYNTGELFF TGTGCCAGCAGCAACCCACCCGGGACAGGGTATAACACCGGGGAGCTGTTTTTT
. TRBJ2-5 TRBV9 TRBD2 CASSRRLAGAKETQYF TGTGCCAGCAGCCGAAGATTAGCGGGGGCCAAAGAGACCCAGTACTTC
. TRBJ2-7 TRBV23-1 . CASSLYGRTCLTYEQYF TGCGCCAGCAGTCTTTACGGGCGGACATGCTTAACCTACGAGCAGTACTTC
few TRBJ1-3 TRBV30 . CAWRATGSGNTIYF TGTGCCTGGAGAGCGACGGGCTCTGGAAACACCATATATTTT
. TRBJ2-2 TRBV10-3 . CAISVNGELFF TGTGCCATCAGTGTAAACGGGGAGCTGTTTTTT
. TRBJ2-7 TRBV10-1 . CASRPQVPYEQYF TGCGCCAGCAGGCCCCAGGTTCCCTACGAGCAGTACTTC
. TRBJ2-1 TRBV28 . CASSLGLGGNEQFF TGTGCCAGCAGTTTAGGACTAGGGGGCAATGAGCAGTTCTTC
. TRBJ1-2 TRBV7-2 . CASSLALSGGYTF TGTGCCAGCAGCTTAGCATTGTCGGGAGGCTACACCTTC
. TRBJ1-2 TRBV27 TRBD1 CASGWTGPPNYGYTF TGTGCCAGCGGATGGACAGGCCCCCCTAACTATGGCTACACCTTC
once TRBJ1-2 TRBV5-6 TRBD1 CASSFRDRDGYGYTF TGTGCCAGCAGCTTTCGGGACAGGGATGGATATGGCTACACCTTC
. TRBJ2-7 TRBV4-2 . CASSQERTVSYEQYF TGTGCCAGCAGCCAAGAGAGGACAGTATCCTACGAGCAGTACTTC
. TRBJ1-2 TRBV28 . CASTAPARGNYGYTF TGTGCCAGCACCGCCCCTGCAAGGGGAAACTATGGCTACACCTTC
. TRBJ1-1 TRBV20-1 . CSASLPDTTEAFF TGCAGTGCTAGTCTCCCCGACACCACTGAAGCTTTCTTT
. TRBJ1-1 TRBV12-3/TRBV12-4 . CASSLGAGGEAFF TGTGCCAGCAGTTTAGGGGCAGGTGGTGAAGCTTTCTTT
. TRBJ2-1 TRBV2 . CASSAQTEEQFF TGTGCCAGCAGTGCCCAGACGGAGGAGCAGTTCTTC
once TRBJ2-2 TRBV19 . CATTGVNTGELFF TGTGCCACCACGGGGGTGAACACCGGGGAGCTGTTTTTT
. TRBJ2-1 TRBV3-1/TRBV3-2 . CASSRIPGNEQFF TGTGCCAGCAGCCGAATCCCAGGGAATGAGCAGTTCTTC
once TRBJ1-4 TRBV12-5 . CASQVGGFTNEKLFF TGTGCTAGTCAAGTGGGGGGGTTCACTAATGAAAAACTGTTTTTT
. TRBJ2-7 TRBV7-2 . CASSLGGQPYEQYF TGTGCCAGCAGCTTAGGAGGACAGCCCTACGAGCAGTACTTC
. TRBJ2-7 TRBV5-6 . CASSLGLRSGEQYF TGTGCCAGCAGCTTGGGACTGCGGTCGGGGGAGCAGTACTTC
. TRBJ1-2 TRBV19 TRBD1 CASSIIGTATYGYTF TGTGCCAGTAGTATAATTGGGACAGCTACGTATGGCTACACCTTC
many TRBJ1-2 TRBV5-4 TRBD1 CASSQTGVDGYTF TGTGCCAGCAGCCAAACAGGGGTGGATGGCTACACCTTC
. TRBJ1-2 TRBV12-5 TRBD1 CASGLEGAINYGYTF TGTGCTAGTGGTTTGGAGGGGGCCATTAACTATGGCTACACCTTC
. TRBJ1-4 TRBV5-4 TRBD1 CASSQGQINEKLFF TGTGCCAGCAGCCAGGGACAGATTAATGAAAAACTGTTTTTT
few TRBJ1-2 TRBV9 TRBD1 CASSPGQGSGYTF TGTGCCAGCAGCCCGGGACAGGGGTCAGGCTACACCTTC
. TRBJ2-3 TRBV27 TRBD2 CASTRAGLSTDTQYF TGTGCCAGCACCCGAGCGGGATTGAGCACAGATACGCAGTATTTT
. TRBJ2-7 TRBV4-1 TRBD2 CASSQVLSGTSSSYEQYF TGCGCCAGCAGCCAAGTACTCTCCGGGACTAGCAGCTCCTACGAGCAGTACTTC
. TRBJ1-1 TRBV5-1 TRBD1 CASSPGTENTEAFF TGCGCCAGCAGCCCCGGGACAGAGAACACTGAAGCTTTCTTT
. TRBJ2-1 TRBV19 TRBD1 CASSNRGDEQFF TGTGCCAGTAGTAACAGGGGCGATGAGCAGTTCTTC
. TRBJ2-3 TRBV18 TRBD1 CASSPQGAGTDTQYF TGTGCCAGCTCACCTCAGGGGGCGGGCACAGATACGCAGTATTTT
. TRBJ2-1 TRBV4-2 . CASSQLGNEQFF TGTGCCAGCAGCCAGCTCGGGAATGAGCAGTTCTTC
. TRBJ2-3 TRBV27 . CASGVRGSTDTQYF TGTGCCAGCGGAGTTCGTGGGAGCACAGATACGCAGTATTTT
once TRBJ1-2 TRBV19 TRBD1 CASSPWDSYGYTF TGTGCCAGTAGTCCCTGGGACAGCTATGGCTACACCTTC
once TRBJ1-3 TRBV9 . CASSASGTMSSGNTIYF TGTGCCAGCAGCGCTTCCGGGACAATGAGCTCTGGAAACACCATATATTTT
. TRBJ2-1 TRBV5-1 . CASSLRPGRNEQFF TGCGCCAGCAGCTTGCGCCCGGGGAGGAATGAGCAGTTCTTC
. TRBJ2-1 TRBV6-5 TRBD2 CASKAGGRQDEQFF TGTGCCAGCAAGGCGGGGGGGCGTCAGGATGAGCAGTTCTTC
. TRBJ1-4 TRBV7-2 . CASSLGLGAGGKLFF TGTGCCAGCAGCTTAGGTCTGGGGGCTGGTGGAAAACTGTTTTTT
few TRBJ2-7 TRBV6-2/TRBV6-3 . CASSYSRFNEQYF TGTGCCAGCAGTTACTCGAGATTCAACGAGCAGTACTTC
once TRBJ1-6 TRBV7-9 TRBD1 CASSEQGESSPLHF TGTGCCAGCAGCGAACAGGGGGAATCTTCACCCCTCCACTTT
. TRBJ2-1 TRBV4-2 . CASSQAASSYNEQFF TGTGCCAGCAGCCAAGCCGCTAGCTCCTACAATGAGCAGTTCTTC
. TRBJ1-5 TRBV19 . CASRVRVLDSNQPQHF TGTGCCAGTAGGGTCCGGGTCCTAGATAGCAATCAGCCCCAGCATTTT
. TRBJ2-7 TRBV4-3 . CASSQGPGEGYEQYF TGCGCCAGCAGCCAAGGGCCAGGGGAAGGCTACGAGCAGTACTTC
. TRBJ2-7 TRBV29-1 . CSVGTVSYEQYF TGCAGCGTTGGGACAGTCTCCTACGAGCAGTACTTC
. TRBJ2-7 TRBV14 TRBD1 CASSQDPGQVYYEQYF TGTGCCAGCAGCCAAGATCCGGGACAGGTTTACTACGAGCAGTACTTC
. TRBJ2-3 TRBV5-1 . CASSLAVEGTDTQYF TGCGCCAGCAGCTTGGCCGTTGAGGGCACAGATACGCAGTATTTT
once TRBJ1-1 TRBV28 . CASSPAGGLTEAFF TGTGCCAGCAGTCCGGCGGGGGGACTGACTGAAGCTTTCTTT
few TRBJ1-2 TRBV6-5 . CASRWKGIGGYTF TGTGCCAGCCGGTGGAAGGGGATAGGGGGCTACACCTTC